These T cell receptor beta chains were read from a single sample in a study of human T cells and chemical hapten exposure. TCRdb reprocessed the RACE reads via MiXCR and lists one record per CDR3 protein. In the table there are under 45,000 distinct CDR3 sequences, about 9.3% of which are singletons. Sequencing used whole blood, obtained in connection with sensitization to the hapten diphenylcyclopropenone (DPC). These receptors were collected from a man between 45 and 60 years old with alopecia areata. Some clones in this sample may be carry-over from other donors' samples. The conserved cysteine and the conserved F or W are not part of the CDR3 here.

J | V | CDR3
TRBJ2-1 | TRBV4-1 | ASSQDFVEQF
TRBJ2-5 | TRBV20-1 | SAGRLGLRETQY
TRBJ1-2 | TRBV29-1 | SVAGTDNYGYT
TRBJ1-2 | TRBV7-6 | ASSLEVTGKGYGYT
TRBJ1-5 | TRBV6-4 | SHFYRGQGPEVPQH
TRBJ2-3 | TRBV4-1 | ASSPRLAGVTDTQY
TRBJ2-2 | TRBV3-1 | ASSQGGTGELF
TRBJ1-1 | TRBV4-1 | ASSRGQGPLNTEAF
TRBJ2-1 | TRBV11-3 | ASSFIRGGEQF
TRBJ2-3 | TRBV12-3/TRBV12-4 | ASSFFGDTQY
TRBJ2-1 | TRBV29-1 | SAGTTYNEQF
TRBJ2-3 | TRBV6-4 | ASSDLTAGGITDTQY
TRBJ2-5 | TRBV10-3 | ASRDRVLQETQY
TRBJ1-3 | TRBV27 | ASSRYRGSGNTIY
TRBJ2-1 | TRBV5-1 | ASSFPGDNEQF
TRBJ2-5 | TRBV2 | ASSDRRSGRETQY
TRBJ2-7 | TRBV4-2 | ASSQETSGRAYEQY
TRBJ2-1 | TRBV7-6 | ASSFSGSPISYNEQF
TRBJ2-3 | TRBV6-6 | ASSFSLGPSTDTQY
TRBJ1-6 | TRBV3-1 | ASSQEADYNSPLH
TRBJ2-3 | TRBV4-3 | ASSQDSMAVSTDTQY
TRBJ1-1 | TRBV3-1 | ASSQVSSAEAF
TRBJ2-3 | TRBV4-1 | ASSQDSGLAGGGTDTQY
TRBJ2-2 | TRBV6-4 | ASSPGLDNTGELF
TRBJ1-2 | TRBV29-1 | SVTTGPYGYT
TRBJ1-5 | TRBV12-3/TRBV12-4 | ASSRDSNQPQH
TRBJ2-5 | TRBV15 | ATSRDQGPRGETQY
TRBJ2-4 | TRBV6-5 | ASSTRIAKNIQY
TRBJ1-1 | TRBV6-6 | ASSPTPAGGTEVF
TRBJ1-1 | TRBV9 | ASSALSLNTEAF
TRBJ2-3 | TRBV29-1 | SVVGGFRDTQY
TRBJ2-1 | TRBV7-9 | ASSQGLADEQF
TRBJ1-6 | TRBV29-1 | SVALRIESPLH
TRBJ2-5 | TRBV10-3 | AISELELHQETQY